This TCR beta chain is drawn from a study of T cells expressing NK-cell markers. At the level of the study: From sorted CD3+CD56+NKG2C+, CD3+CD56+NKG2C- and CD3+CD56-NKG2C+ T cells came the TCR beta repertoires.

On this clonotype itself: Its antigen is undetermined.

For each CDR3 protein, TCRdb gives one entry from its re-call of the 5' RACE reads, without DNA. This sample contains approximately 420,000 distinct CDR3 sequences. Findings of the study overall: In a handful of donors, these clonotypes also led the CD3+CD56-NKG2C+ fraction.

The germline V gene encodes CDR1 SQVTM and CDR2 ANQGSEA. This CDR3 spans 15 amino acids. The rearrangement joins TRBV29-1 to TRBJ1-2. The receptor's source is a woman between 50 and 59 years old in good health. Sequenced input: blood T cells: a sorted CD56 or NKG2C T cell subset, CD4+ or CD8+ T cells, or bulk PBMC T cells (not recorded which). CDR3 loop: CSVEDEGAFNYGYTF.